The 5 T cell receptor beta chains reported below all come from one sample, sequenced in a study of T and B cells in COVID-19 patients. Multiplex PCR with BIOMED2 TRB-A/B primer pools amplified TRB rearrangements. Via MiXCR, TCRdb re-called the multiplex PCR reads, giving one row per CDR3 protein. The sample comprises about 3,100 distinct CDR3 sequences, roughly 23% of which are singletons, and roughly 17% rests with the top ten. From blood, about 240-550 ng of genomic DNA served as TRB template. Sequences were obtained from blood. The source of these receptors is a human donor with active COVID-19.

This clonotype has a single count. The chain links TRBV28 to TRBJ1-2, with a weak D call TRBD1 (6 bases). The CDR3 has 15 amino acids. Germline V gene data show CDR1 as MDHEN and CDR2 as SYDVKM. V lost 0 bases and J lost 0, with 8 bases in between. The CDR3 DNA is TGTGCCAGCAGTTTATGGACAGGATCTAACTATGGCTACACCTTC. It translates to CASSLWTGSNYGYTF.

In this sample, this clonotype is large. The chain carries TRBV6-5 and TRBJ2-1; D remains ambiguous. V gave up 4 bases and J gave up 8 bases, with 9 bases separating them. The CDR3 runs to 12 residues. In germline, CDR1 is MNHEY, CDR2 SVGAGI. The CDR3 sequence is CASSSLLDEQFF. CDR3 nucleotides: TGTGCCAGCAGTTCATTGTTGGATGAGCAGTTCTTC.

The chain's CDR3 is CASSLGGLFNQPQHF. CDR3 nucleotide sequence: TGTGCCAGCAGCCTGGGGGGGCTATTCAATCAGCCCCAGCATTTT. This chain uses TRBV5-6 with TRBJ1-5; D may be TRBD1 (6 bases). The CDR3 has 15 residues. Trimming shortened V by 4 bases and J by 3 bases, and 14 bases separated the two germline ends. Germline assignment: CDR1 SGHDT and CDR2 YYEEEE.

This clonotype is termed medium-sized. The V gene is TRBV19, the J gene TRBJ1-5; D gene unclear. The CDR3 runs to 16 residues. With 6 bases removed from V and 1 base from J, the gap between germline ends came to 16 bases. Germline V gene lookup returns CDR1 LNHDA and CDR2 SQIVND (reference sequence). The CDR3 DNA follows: TGTGCCAGTAGGGTTACCTGGGGAGGAAGCAATCAGCCCCAGCATTTT. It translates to CASRVTWGGSNQPQHF.

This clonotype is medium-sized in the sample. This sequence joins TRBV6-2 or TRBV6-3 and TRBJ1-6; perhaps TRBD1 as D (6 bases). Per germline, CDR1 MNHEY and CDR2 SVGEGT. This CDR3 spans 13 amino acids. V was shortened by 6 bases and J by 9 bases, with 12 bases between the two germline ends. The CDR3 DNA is TGTGCCAGCAGGGACAGTCTACGTTCACCCCTCCACTTT. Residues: CASRDSLRSPLHF.